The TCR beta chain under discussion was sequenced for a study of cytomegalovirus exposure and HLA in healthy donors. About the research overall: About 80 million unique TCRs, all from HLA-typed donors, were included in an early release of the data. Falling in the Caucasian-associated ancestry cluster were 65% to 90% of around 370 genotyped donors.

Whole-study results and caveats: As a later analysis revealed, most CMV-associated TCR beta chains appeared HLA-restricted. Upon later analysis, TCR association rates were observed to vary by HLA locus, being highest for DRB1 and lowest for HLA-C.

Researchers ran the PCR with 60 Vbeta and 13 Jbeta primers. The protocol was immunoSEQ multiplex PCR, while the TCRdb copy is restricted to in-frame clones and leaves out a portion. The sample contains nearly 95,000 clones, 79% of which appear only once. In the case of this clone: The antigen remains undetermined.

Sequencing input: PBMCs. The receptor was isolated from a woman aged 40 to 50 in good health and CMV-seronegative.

CDR3 sequence (DNA): TGTGCCAGCAGCCAACGGACAGGGATATCCTACGAGCAGTACTTC. Its translation: CASSQRTGISYEQYF. J is TRBJ2-7 and V is TRBV14; 8 bases line up with TRBD1. After removal of 2 bases from V and 1 base from J, the junction contained 4 bases not matched to a gene. Looked up from germline, CDR1 is SGHDN and CDR2 is FVKESK. There are 15 residues in the CDR3.